The rows below give T cell receptor beta chains drawn from one sample of a study of type 1 regulatory T cells. Via MiXCR, TCRdb re-called the reads, giving one row per CDR3 protein. The data hold 88,000 or so distinct CDR3 sequences, with roughly 31% observed a single time. The sample taken for sequencing was CD4+ T cells, either the whole sample or a sorted fraction (not recorded which). The receptors originated from a human donor in good health. Each CDR3 is given with its conserved first and last residue. D genes are given only for firm matches. Clone size is shown for a subset of rows, as once, few, many or a class of expanded clone.

>NA|TRBV7-2|TRBJ2-7|NA
TGTGCCAGCAGCCCCCCGTCGGGCCCTGGATACGAGCAGTACTTC
CASSPPSGPGYEQYF
>NA|TRBV20-1|TRBJ2-7|TRBD2
TGCAGTGCTAGAGGGACTAGCGGGAGGGACGAGCAGTACTTC
CSARGTSGRDEQYF
>NA|TRBV3-1|TRBJ2-7|TRBD1
TGTGCCAGCAGCCAGGAGACAGGGGCCTACGAGCAGTACTTC
CASSQETGAYEQYF
>few|TRBV5-1|TRBJ1-6|TRBD1
TGCGCCAGCAGATCGGGACAGGGTCATAATTCACCCCTCCACTTT
CASRSGQGHNSPLHF
>NA|TRBV19|TRBJ2-7|TRBD2
TGTGCCAGTACCGGGAGGGCCGGGAACGAGCAGTACTTC
CASTGRAGNEQYF
>NA|TRBV5-6|TRBJ2-1|NA
TGTGCCAGCAGCAACGGGATCTACAATGAGCAGTTCTTC
CASSNGIYNEQFF
>NA|TRBV18|TRBJ1-2|NA
TGTGCCAGCTCACCACGGGCGAGCAGGGACTATGGCTACACCTTC
CASSPRASRDYGYTF
>NA|TRBV5-6|TRBJ2-7|NA
TGTGCCAGCAGCCCCGGGACCCGCTACGAGCAGTACTTC
CASSPGTRYEQYF
>few|TRBV19|TRBJ2-1|NA
TGTGGGCTCGAGACGGCCTACAATGAGCAGTTCTTC
CGLETAYNEQFF
>few|TRBV4-1|TRBJ2-7|NA
TGCGCCAGCAGCCAACACGGGAGCTCCTACGAGCAGTACTTC
CASSQHGSSYEQYF
>NA|TRBV18|TRBJ1-5|TRBD1
TGTGCCAGCTCCGGGACAGGGGATCAGCCCCAGCATTTT
CASSGTGDQPQHF
>NA|TRBV20-1|TRBJ1-1|NA
TGCAGTGCGGAACAGGGTTATGAAGCTTTCTTT
CSAEQGYEAFF
>NA|TRBV20-1|TRBJ2-5|NA
TGCAGTGCTACCGATTGGGGACTCCAAGAGACCCAGTACTTC
CSATDWGLQETQYF
>NA|TRBV25-1|TRBJ1-6|NA
TGTGCCAGCAGTGACCCCGTCCTGTCCCTCCACTTT
CASSDPVLSLHF
>few|TRBV11-2|TRBJ2-2|NA
TGTGCCAGCAGCCAAAACCCCGGGGAGCTGTTTTTT
CASSQNPGELFF
>few|TRBV7-2|TRBJ2-7|NA
TGTGCCAGCAGCGGCGGGCGGGTTTCCTACGAGCAGTACTTC
CASSGGRVSYEQYF
>few|TRBV15|TRBJ1-5|TRBD1
TGTGCCACCAGCGGAGGACAGGGTGGTCAGCCCCAGCATTTT
CATSGGQGGQPQHF
>NA|TRBV7-9|TRBJ2-3|NA
TGTGCCAGCAGCTTAGAGACTCTTGGTACGCAGTATTTT
CASSLETLGTQYF